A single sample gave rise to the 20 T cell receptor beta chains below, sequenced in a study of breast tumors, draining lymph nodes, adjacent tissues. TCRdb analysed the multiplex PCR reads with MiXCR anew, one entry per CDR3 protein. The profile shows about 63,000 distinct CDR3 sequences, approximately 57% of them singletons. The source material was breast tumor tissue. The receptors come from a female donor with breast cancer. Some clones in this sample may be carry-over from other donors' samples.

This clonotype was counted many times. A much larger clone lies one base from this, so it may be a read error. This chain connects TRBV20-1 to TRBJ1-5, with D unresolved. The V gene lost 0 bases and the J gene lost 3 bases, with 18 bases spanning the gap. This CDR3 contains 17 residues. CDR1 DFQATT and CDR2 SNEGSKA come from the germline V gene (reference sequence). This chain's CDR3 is CSARDGRQVPLNQPQHF. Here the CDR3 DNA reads TGCAGTGCTAGAGATGGGCGGCAGGTGCCACTCAATCAGCCCCAGCATTTT.

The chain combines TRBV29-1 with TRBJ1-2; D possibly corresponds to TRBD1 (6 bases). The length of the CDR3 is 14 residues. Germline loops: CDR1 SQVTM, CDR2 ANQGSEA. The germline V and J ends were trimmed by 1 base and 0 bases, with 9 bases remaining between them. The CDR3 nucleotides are TGCAGCGTTGAAGTTTGGGACACTAACTATGGCTACACCTTC. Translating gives CSVEVWDTNYGYTF. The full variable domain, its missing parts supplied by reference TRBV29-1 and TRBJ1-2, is SAVISQKPSRDICQRGTSLTIQCQVDSQVTMMFWYRQQPGQSLTLIATANQGSEATYESGFVIDKFPISRPNLTFSTLTVSNMSPEDSSIYLCSVEVWDTNYGYTFGSGTRLTVV.

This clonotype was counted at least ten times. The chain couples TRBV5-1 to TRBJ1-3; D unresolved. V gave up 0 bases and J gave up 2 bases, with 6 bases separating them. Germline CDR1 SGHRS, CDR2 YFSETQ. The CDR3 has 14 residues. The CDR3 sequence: CASSLAGTGNTIYF. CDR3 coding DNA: TGCGCCAGCAGCTTGGCTGGGACTGGAAACACCATATATTTT.

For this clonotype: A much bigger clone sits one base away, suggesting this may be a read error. The CDR3, as DNA: TGTGCCAGCAGCGTCGATGCGACTAGCGGCCTTCTCAGCCCCTACAATGAGCAGTTCTTC. This codes for CASSVDATSGLLSPYNEQFF. The chain links TRBV7-9 to TRBJ2-1; 9 bases fit TRBD2. The V segment lost 5 bases and the J segment 2 bases; nucleotides outside the gene matches: 19. The CDR3 consists of 20 residues. Germline CDR1 is SEHNR and CDR2 is FQNEAQ (reference sequence).

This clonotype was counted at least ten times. This CDR3 is CASSPSGSIYNEQFF. CDR3 in DNA: TGTGCCAGCTCACCGAGCGGGAGTATTTACAATGAGCAGTTCTTC. The chain has TRBV18 and TRBJ2-1; 8 bases agree with TRBD2. The J segment lost 4 bases and the V segment lost 3 bases, leaving 5 bases of the junction unmatched. The CDR3 sequence is 15 residues long. CDR1 and CDR2 from the germline V gene are KGHSH and LQKENI.

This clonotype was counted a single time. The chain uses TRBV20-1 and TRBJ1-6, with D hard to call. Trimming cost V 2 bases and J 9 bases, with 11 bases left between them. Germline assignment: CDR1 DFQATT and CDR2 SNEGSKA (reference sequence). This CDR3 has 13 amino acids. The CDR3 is CSARKSGTSPLHF. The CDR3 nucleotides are TGCAGTGCTAGAAAGTCCGGCACTTCACCCCTCCACTTT.

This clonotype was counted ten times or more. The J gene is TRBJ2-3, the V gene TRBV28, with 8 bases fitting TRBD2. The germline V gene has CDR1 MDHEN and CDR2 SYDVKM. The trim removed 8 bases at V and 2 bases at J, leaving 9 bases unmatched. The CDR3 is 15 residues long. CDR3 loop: CASERTGGATDTQYF. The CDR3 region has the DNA TGTGCCAGCGAGCGAACGGGAGGGGCCACAGATACGCAGTATTTT. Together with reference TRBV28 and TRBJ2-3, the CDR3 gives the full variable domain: DVKVTQSSRYLVKRTGEKVFLECVQDMDHENMFWYRQDPGLGLRLIYFSYDVKMKEKGDIPEGYSVSREKKERFSLILESASTNQTSMYLCASERTGGATDTQYFGPGTRLTVL.

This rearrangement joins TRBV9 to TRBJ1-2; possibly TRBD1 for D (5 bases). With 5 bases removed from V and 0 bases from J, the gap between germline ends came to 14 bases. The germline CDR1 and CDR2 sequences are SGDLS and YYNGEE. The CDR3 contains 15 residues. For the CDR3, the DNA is TGTGCCAGCAGTGGGGACTTAGGGTCTAACTATGGCTACACCTTC. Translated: CASSGDLGSNYGYTF.

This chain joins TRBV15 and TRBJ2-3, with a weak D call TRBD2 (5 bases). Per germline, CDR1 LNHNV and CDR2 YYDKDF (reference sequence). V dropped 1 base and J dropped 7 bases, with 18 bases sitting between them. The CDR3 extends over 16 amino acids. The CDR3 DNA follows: TGTGCCACCAGCAGAGCGGCTAGCAGCTCAGCCTATACGCAGTATTTT. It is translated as CATSRAASSSAYTQYF.

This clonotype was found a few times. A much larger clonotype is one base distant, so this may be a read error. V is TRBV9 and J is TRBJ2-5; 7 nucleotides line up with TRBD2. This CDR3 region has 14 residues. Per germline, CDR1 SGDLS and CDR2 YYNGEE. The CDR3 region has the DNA TGTGCCAGCAGCGTAGCGGCCAGCGGGGAGACCCAGTCCTTC. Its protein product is CASSVAASGETQSF. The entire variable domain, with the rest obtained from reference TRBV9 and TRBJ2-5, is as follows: DSGVTQTPKHLITATGQRVTLRCSPRSGDLSVYWYQQSLDQGLQFLIQYYNGEERAKGNILERFSAQQFPDLHSELNLSSLELGDSALYFCASSVAASGETQSFGPGTRLLVL.

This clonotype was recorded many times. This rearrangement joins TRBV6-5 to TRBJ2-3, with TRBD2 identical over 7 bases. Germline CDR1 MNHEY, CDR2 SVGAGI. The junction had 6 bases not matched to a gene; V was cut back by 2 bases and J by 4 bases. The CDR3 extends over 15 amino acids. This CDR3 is CASSYGAGAADTQYF. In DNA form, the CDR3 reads TGTGCCAGCAGTTACGGGGCGGGAGCGGCAGATACGCAGTATTTT.

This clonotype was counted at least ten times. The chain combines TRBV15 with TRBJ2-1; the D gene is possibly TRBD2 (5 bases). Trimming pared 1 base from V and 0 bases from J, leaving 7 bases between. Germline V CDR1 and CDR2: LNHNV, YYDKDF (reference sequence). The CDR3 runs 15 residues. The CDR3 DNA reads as TGTGCCACCAGCAGAGTAGCGAACTCCTACAATGAGCAGTTCTTC. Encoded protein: CATSRVANSYNEQFF. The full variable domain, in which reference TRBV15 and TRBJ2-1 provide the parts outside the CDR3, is DAMVIQNPRYQVTQFGKPVTLSCSQTLNHNVMYWYQQKSSQAPKLLFHYYDKDFNNEADTPDNFQSRRPNTSFCFLDIRSPGLGDTAMYLCATSRVANSYNEQFFGPGTRLTVL.

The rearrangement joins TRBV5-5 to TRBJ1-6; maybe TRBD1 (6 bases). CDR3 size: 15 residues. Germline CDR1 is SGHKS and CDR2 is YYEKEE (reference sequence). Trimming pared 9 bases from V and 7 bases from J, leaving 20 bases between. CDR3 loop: CATGGGTGGNSPLHF. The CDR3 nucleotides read TGTGCCACCGGGGGCGGGACGGGGGGCAATTCACCCCTCCACTTT.

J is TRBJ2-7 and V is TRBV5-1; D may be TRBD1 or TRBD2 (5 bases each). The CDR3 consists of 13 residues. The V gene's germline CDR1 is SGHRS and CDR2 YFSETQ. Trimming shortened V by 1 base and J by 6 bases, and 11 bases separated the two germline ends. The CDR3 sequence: CASSLIAGSEQYV. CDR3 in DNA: TGCGCCAGCAGCTTGATTGCAGGGAGCGAGCAGTACGTC.

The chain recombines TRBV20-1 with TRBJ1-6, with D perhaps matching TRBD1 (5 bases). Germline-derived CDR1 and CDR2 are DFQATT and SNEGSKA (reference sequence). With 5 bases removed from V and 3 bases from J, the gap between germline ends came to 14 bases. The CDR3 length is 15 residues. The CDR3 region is CSALRGSNYNSPLHF. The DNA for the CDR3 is TGCAGTGCTCTAAGGGGCTCCAACTATAATTCACCCCTCCACTTT.

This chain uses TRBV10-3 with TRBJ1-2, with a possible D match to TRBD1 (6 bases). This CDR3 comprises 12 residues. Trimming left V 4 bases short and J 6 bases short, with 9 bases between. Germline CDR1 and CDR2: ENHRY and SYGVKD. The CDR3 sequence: CAISVRGDGYTF. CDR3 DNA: TGTGCCATCAGTGTAAGGGGGGATGGCTACACCTTC.

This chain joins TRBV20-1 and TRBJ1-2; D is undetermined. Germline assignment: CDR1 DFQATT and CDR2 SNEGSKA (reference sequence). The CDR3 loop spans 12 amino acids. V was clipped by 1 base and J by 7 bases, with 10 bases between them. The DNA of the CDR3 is TGCAGTGCTAGAGGGCAGAGTGGTGGCTACACCTTC. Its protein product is CSARGQSGGYTF.

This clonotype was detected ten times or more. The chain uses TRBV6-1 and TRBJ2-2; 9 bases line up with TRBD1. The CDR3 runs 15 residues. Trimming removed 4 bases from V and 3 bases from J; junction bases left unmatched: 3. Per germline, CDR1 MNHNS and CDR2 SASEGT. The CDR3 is CASSAGQGYTGELFF. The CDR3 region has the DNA TGTGCCAGCAGTGCGGGACAGGGATACACCGGGGAGCTGTTTTTT.

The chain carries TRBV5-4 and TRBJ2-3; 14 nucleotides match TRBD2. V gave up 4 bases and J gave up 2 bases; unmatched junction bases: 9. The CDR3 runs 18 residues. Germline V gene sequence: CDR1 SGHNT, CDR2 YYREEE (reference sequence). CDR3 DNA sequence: TGTGCCAGCAGCCTGGGACTAGCGGGAGTGGACCCCACAGATACGCAGTATTTT. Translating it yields CASSLGLAGVDPTDTQYF.

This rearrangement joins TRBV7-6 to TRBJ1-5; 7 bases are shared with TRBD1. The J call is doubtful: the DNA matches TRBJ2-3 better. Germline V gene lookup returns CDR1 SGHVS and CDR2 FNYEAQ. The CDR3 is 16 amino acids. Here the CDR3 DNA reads TGTGCCAGCAGCCCACAGGGGAAGTTGGGCACAGATACGCAGTATTTT. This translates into CASSPQGKLGTDTQYF.